One sample yielded the 8 T cell receptor beta chains listed below, sequenced in a study of cytomegalovirus exposure and HLA in healthy donors. PCR employed 60 Vbeta and 13 Jbeta primers. TCRdb keeps only in-frame clones here, not all; method: immunoSEQ multiplex PCR. The sample includes roughly 130,000 clones, almost 85% seen only once; the top ten take about 2.9%. The sequenced sample consisted of PBMCs. The receptors come from a boy between 2 and 10 years old in good health and CMV-seronegative.

The CDR3 DNA reads TGTGCCAGCCACCCGACTAGCGGGAGAGGGGACACCGGGGAGCTGTTTTTT. It codes for CASHPTSGRGDTGELFF. V gene TRBV18 combines with J gene TRBJ2-2; 12 bases line up with TRBD2. Per germline, CDR1 KGHSH and CDR2 LQKENI. The CDR3 is 17 residues long. V lost 8 bases and J lost 3; bases outside the gene matches: 10.

This clone has only a few counts. The V and J genes are TRBV30 and TRBJ1-1, with D hard to call. Deletions cut 0 bases from V and 4 bases from J, with 12 bases between. This CDR3 has 14 amino acids. Germline CDR1 reads GTSNPN; CDR2 reads SVGIG (reference sequence). The CDR3 region is CAWSVRRVGTEAFF. CDR3 DNA: TGTGCCTGGAGTGTACGGAGGGTCGGCACTGAAGCTTTCTTT.

The CDR3 sequence is CASSRTGSSGNTIYF. In nucleotides, the CDR3 is TGTGCCAGCAGCCGGACAGGCAGCTCTGGAAACACCATATATTTT. V gene TRBV11-3 combines with J gene TRBJ1-3; 7 positions agree with TRBD1. The germline CDR1 and CDR2 sequences are SGHNT and YENEEA. This CDR3 is 15 amino acids long. V shed 5 bases, J shed 0 bases, and the junction held 4 bases outside the gene matches.

This sequence joins TRBV19 and TRBJ1-6; the match to TRBD1 covers 7 bases. Per germline, CDR1 LNHDA and CDR2 SQIVND (reference sequence). There are 15 residues in the CDR3. V lost 6 bases and J lost 6; bases outside the gene matches: 8. The CDR3 nucleotides read TGTGCCAGTAGCCAAACCGGGACAGTTAATTCACCCCTCCACTTT. Translating gives CASSQTGTVNSPLHF.

For this clone: This specimen includes other DNA sequences encoding the same CDR3. The V gene is TRBV19, the J gene TRBJ1-1, with D uncertain. The V end lost 5 bases, the J end lost 4 bases, and 5 bases lay between the germline ends. CDR3 length: 11 residues. CDR1 LNHDA and CDR2 SQIVND come from the germline V gene (reference sequence). CDR3 sequence (DNA): TGTGCCAGTAGTGTGGCCACTGAAGCTTTCTTT. This translates into CASSVATEAFF.

In DNA form, the CDR3 reads TGCGCCAGCAGCTCGGACTTCAGCTCCTACGAGCAGTACTTC. Translated: CASSSDFSSYEQYF. V usage is TRBV5-1 and J usage is TRBJ2-7, with D perhaps TRBD2 (5 bases). Trimming shortened V by 3 bases and J by 0 bases, and 10 bases separated the two germline ends. The length of the CDR3 is 14 residues. Germline lookup yields CDR1 SGHRS and CDR2 YFSETQ.

The V and J genes are TRBV20-1 and TRBJ2-2, with a weak D call TRBD1 (5 bases). Trimming pared 5 bases from V and 5 bases from J, leaving 6 bases between. The germline V gene encodes CDR1 DFQATT and CDR2 SNEGSKA (reference sequence). The CDR3 consists of 11 residues. The CDR3 here is CSAAGTGELFF. DNA of the CDR3: TGCAGTGCTGCAGGGACCGGGGAGCTGTTTTTT.

The CDR3 is CASSSGGSSEQFF. DNA for the CDR3: TGCGCCAGCAGCTCTGGCGGGTCGTCGGAGCAGTTCTTC. The gene calls are TRBV5-1 and TRBJ2-1; a possible D gene is TRBD2 (5 bases). V gave up 3 bases and J gave up 10 bases, with 14 bases separating them. The CDR3 sequence is 13 residues long. Per germline, CDR1 SGHRS and CDR2 YFSETQ.